This T cell receptor beta chain was captured by sequencing in a study of T cells in Graves' hyperthyroidism and ophthalmopathy. It was RNA transcripts that yielded the amplified TCR beta CDR3 regions. A set of HTBI primers served as the primers for a first-round RT-PCR of the TCR CDR3. Each CDR3 protein gets one entry after TCRdb re-called the multiplex PCR reads with MiXCR. The sample has approximately 530,000 distinct CDR3 sequences; roughly 17% are singletons. Patients were excluded for uncontrolled infection, other autoimmune disease, pregnancy or lactation. Germline-derived CDR1 and CDR2 are WNHNN and SYGVQD (reference sequence). The V end lost 6 bases, the J end lost 1 base, and 10 bases lay between the germline ends. The CDR3 length is 14 residues.

Sequenced material: blood. The rearrangement uses TRBV10-1 and TRBJ1-5, with no clear D. The sequence came from a woman between 18 and 29 years old with Graves' hyperthyroidism. CDR3 nucleotide sequence: TGCGCCAGCAGAGAGAGGACGAGCAATCAGCCCCAGCATTTT. Its protein is CASRERTSNQPQHF.